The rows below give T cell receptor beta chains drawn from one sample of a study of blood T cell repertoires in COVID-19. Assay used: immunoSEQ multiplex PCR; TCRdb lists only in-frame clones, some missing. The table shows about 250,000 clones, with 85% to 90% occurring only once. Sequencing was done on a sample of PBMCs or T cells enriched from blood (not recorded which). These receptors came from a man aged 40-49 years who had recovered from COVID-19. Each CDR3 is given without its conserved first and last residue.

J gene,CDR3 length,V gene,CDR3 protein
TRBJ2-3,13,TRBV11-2,ATSRGDRGTDTQY
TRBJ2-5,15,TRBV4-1,ASSQESAGELGETQY
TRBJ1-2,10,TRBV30,AWSVRGYGYT
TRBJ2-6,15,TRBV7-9,ASSQGGAHSGANVLT
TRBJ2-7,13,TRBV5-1,ASSPETGGDYEQY
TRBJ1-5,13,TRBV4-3,ASSQDRVGNQPQH
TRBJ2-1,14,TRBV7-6,ASSSGPWGQYNEQF
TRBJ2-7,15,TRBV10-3,AISGPTSSGRHYEQY
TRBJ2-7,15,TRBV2,ASSEIWGGGKTYEQY
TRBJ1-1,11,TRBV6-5,ASSLNQNTEAF
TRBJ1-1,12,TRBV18,ASSPPGQPLHAF
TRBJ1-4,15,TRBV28,ASSPGVAGTGREKLF
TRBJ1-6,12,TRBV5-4,ASSRDRVNSPLH
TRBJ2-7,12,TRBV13,ASSLYSGGYEQY
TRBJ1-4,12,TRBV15,ATSFSRGQPTLF
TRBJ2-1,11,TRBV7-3,ASSLTEYGEQF
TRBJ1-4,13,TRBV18,ASSPSTGGNEKLF
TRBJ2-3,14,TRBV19,ASSTLRAGARNTQY
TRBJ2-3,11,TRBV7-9,ASSLTVPAPQY
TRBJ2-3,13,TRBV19,ASSVEGGATDTQY
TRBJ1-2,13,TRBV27,ASSLRQGISYGYT
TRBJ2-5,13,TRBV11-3,ASSLGGLAGETQY
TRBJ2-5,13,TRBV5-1,ASSFGGSGSETQY
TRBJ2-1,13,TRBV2,ASILGLAGYNEQF
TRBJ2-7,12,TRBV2,ASSEVGGAYEQY
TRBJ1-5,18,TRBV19,ASSTPRGAGISPSNQPQH
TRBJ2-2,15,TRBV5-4,ASSLGAGDWGAGELF
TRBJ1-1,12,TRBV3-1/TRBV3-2,ASSGQGTYTEAF
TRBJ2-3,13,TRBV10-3,AISEGAGATDTQY
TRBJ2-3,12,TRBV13,ASSLRSPTDTQY
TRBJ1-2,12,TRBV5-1,ASSDLQGINGYT
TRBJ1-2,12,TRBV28,ASSSQGLRYGYT
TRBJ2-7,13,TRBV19,ASSIGTSGVYEQY
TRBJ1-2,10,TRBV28,ATGSPYYGYT
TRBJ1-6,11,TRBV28,ASVGPENSPLH
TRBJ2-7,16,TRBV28,ASSTVTGESGSVLEQY
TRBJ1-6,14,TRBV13,ASSAGTGSGNSPLH
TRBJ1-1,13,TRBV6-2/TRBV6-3,ASSPRARGNTEAF
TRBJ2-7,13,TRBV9,ASSPASTSSYEQY
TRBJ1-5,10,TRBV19,ASGDRGGTQH
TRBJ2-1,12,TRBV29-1,SVVWTSRYNEQF
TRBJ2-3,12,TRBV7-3,ASSQTGGLDTQY
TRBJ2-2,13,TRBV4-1,ASSQWTSNTGELF
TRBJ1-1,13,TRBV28,ASSVGGVMNTEAF
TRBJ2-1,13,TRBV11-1,ASRRLAGGLNEQF
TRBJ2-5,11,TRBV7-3,ASSQEGQETQY
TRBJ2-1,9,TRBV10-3,AISAGNEQF
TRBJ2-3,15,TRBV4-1,ASSQDQRGGLRDTQY
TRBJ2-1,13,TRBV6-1,ASSEQRGSYNEQF
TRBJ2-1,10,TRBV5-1,ASSWRANEQF
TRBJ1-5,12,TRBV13,ASSEQGASQPQH